These 24 T cell receptor beta chains were all obtained from the same sample, sequenced in a study of long-term antiretroviral therapy in people with HIV. The libraries were made with immunoSEQ v3.0 at survey level. Measured with immunoSEQ multiplex PCR; TCRdb has only the in-frame clones, and not every one. The data hold 35,000 to 45,000 clones, with around three quarters observed a single time. The material was unsorted PBMCs, obtained 3.4 years after starting antiretroviral therapy. The receptors come from a man younger than 45 with HIV.

This clone has only one observation. The chain couples TRBV29-1 to TRBJ2-2; the D gene is possibly TRBD1 (5 bases). V lost 4 bases and J 3 bases, leaving 6 bases between the germline ends. Germline loops: CDR1 SQVTM, CDR2 ANQGSEA. The CDR3 length is 12 residues. The CDR3 nucleotides are TGCAGCGTTGCAGGGTACACCGGGGAGCTGTTTTTT. It specifies CSVAGYTGELFF.

The chain uses TRBV7-9 and TRBJ2-1; 7 positions agree with TRBD2. The V gene end was trimmed by 5 bases and the J gene end by 6 bases; junction bases not matched to a gene: 13. Germline V gene data show CDR1 as SEHNR and CDR2 as FQNEAQ (reference sequence). The CDR3 contains 16 residues. The CDR3 region is CASSLRLATDSNEQFF. The CDR3 DNA reads TGTGCCAGCAGCCTCCGACTAGCCACCGACTCCAATGAGCAGTTCTTC. Looking up the rest from reference TRBV7-9 and TRBJ2-1 gives the full variable domain: DTGVSQNPRHKITKRGQNVTFRCDPISEHNRLYWYRQTLGQGPEFLTYFQNEAQLEKSRLLSDRFSAERPKGSFSTLEIQRTEQGDSAMYLCASSLRLATDSNEQFFGPGTRLTVL.

A single count supports this clone. This sequence joins TRBV4-2 and TRBJ1-5; D unclear. This CDR3 contains 15 residues. V lost 4 bases and J 4 bases, leaving 14 bases between the germline ends. Germline CDR1 LGHNA, CDR2 YNFKEQ. The CDR3 region has the DNA TGTGCCAGCAGCCGAGATAACACTGGGAATCAGCCCCAGCATTTT. This gives the protein CASSRDNTGNQPQHF.

This rearrangement joins TRBV28 to TRBJ1-4, with a possible D match to TRBD1 (6 bases). V lost 6 bases and J lost 5, with 22 bases in between. Germline CDR1 and CDR2: MDHEN and SYDVKM. The CDR3 consists of 17 residues. The CDR3 here is CASSSGRRTDKNEKLFF. CDR3 nucleotides: TGTGCCAGCAGCTCAGGACGTCGGACAGACAAGAATGAAAAACTGTTTTTT.

This chain joins TRBV9 and TRBJ2-7; D possibly uses TRBD1 or TRBD2 (5 bases each). The germline CDR1 and CDR2 sequences are SGDLS and YYNGEE. V lost 4 bases to trimming and J lost 6 bases, with 11 bases between them. This CDR3 is built from 12 residues. In nucleotides, the CDR3 is TGTGCCAGCAGCCATTATGGGGGCGAGCAGTACTTC. Translating gives CASSHYGGEQYF.

The gene calls are TRBV11-2 and TRBJ2-7; 8 nucleotides align to TRBD2. Germline CDR1 reads SGHAT; CDR2 reads FQNNGV. This CDR3 is built from 15 residues. The J segment lost 3 bases and the V segment lost 4 bases, leaving 8 bases of the junction unmatched. The CDR3 DNA sequence: TGTGCCAGCAGCTCCCTGGCGGGAGGAGGCTACGAGCAGTACTTC. Its translation is CASSSLAGGGYEQYF.

The chain joins TRBV5-4 to TRBJ2-2; 10 bases are a match to TRBD2. This CDR3 region has 16 residues. The J segment lost 5 bases and the V segment lost 4 bases, leaving 8 bases of the junction unmatched. Germline V CDR1 and CDR2: SGHNT, YYREEE (reference sequence). CDR3 DNA sequence: TGTGCCAGCAGCGCGGAACTAGCGGGAAGAACCGGGGAGCTGTTTTTT. Its translation is CASSAELAGRTGELFF.

The chain employs TRBV13 and TRBJ1-4; a weak D match, TRBD1 (5 bases). Deletions cut 0 bases from V and 8 bases from J, with 10 bases between. Germline V gene data show CDR1 as PRHDT and CDR2 as FYEKMQ (reference sequence). The CDR3 length is 14 residues. CDR3 residues: CASSLGGEREKLFF. The CDR3 DNA follows: TGTGCCAGCAGCTTAGGAGGGGAACGAGAAAAACTGTTTTTT.

The chain uses TRBV5-6 and TRBJ1-1; 9 nucleotides align to TRBD1. Germline V CDR1 and CDR2: SGHDT, YYEEEE. The CDR3 covers 14 residues. The V gene end was trimmed by 4 bases and the J gene end by 4 bases; junction bases not matched to a gene: 5. The CDR3, as DNA: TGTGCCAGCAGCGTACAGGGGGCCCGCACTGAAGCTTTCTTT. This gives the protein CASSVQGARTEAFF. Full variable domain (missing parts from reference TRBV5-6 and TRBJ1-1): DAGVTQSPTHLIKTRGQQVTLRCSPKSGHDTVSWYQQALGQGPQFIFQYYEEEERQRGNFPDRFSGHQFPNYSSELNVNALLLGDSALYLCASSVQGARTEAFFGQGTRLTVV.

This chain connects TRBV6-5 to TRBJ2-5; possibly TRBD2 for D (5 bases). The CDR3 is made up of 15 amino acids. V lost 1 base and J 5 bases, leaving 14 bases between the germline ends. The germline V gene has CDR1 MNHEY and CDR2 SVGAGI. The CDR3 loop is CASSYYSVGAETQYF. In nucleotides, the CDR3 is TGTGCCAGCAGTTACTATAGCGTGGGAGCGGAGACCCAGTACTTC.

This clone was detected a few times. This chain joins TRBV29-1 and TRBJ2-7, with 9 bases fitting TRBD1. This CDR3 has 13 residues. The germline V gene has CDR1 SQVTM and CDR2 ANQGSEA. J was trimmed by 7 bases and V by 6 bases; bases with no gene match: 10. The chain's CDR3 is CSVARTGAREQYF. For the CDR3, the DNA is TGCAGCGTAGCTCGGACAGGGGCCCGGGAGCAGTACTTC.

The chain has TRBV6-5 and TRBJ1-1, with D unclear. Germline V gene lookup returns CDR1 MNHEY and CDR2 SVGAGI. Trimming took 4 bases from V and 0 from J, leaving 6 bases between them. The CDR3 has 13 residues. As DNA, the CDR3 is TGTGCCAGCAGTTTGACATTGAACACTGAAGCTTTCTTT. Encoded protein: CASSLTLNTEAFF.

V gene TRBV19 combines with J gene TRBJ2-1; D call uncertain. With 5 bases removed from V and 1 base from J, the gap between germline ends came to 12 bases. The CDR3 is 15 amino acids. Germline V gives CDR1 LNHDA, CDR2 SQIVND (reference sequence). CDR3 amino acids: CASSLSHSSYNEQFF. The CDR3 region has the DNA TGTGCCAGTAGTCTCTCACACAGTTCCTACAATGAGCAGTTCTTC.

The chain couples TRBV27 to TRBJ1-1; 8 nucleotides align to TRBD1. V shed 2 bases and J 3 bases; nucleotides not matched to a gene: 5. CDR1 and CDR2 (germline): MNHEY, SMNVEV (reference sequence). CDR3 length: 15 residues. CDR3 nucleotide sequence: TGTGCCAGCAGTTTAGACCAGGGGGCGTACACTGAAGCTTTCTTT. It translates to CASSLDQGAYTEAFF.

This chain joins TRBV19 and TRBJ2-1, with D perhaps TRBD1 (6 bases). Germline V gives CDR1 LNHDA, CDR2 SQIVND (reference sequence). Trimming shortened V by 5 bases and J by 7 bases, and 9 bases separated the two germline ends. This CDR3 comprises 12 residues. CDR3 nucleotides: TGTGCCAGTAGTTTCAGGGGTAATGAGCAGTTCTTC. Protein product: CASSFRGNEQFF. Based on the CDR3 plus reference TRBV19 and TRBJ2-1, the full variable domain is DGGITQSPKYLFRKEGQNVTLSCEQNLNHDAMYWYRQDPGQGLRLIYYSQIVNDFQKGDIAEGYSVSREKKESFPLTVTSAQKNPTAFYLCASSFRGNEQFFGPGTRLTVL.

The chain carries TRBV7-9 and TRBJ2-6; no definite D call. V dropped 1 base and J dropped 1 base, with 5 bases sitting between them. CDR1 and CDR2 (germline): SEHNR, FQNEAQ (reference sequence). The length of the CDR3 is 15 residues. As DNA, the CDR3 is TGTGCCAGCAGCTTAGTGGGATCTGGGGCCAACGTCCTGACTTTC. It encodes CASSLVGSGANVLTF.

The chain carries TRBV2 and TRBJ2-1; TRBD2 aligns across 9 bases. The CDR3 is 17 amino acids. The V segment lost 3 bases and the J segment 0 bases; nucleotides outside the gene matches: 6. Per the germline V gene, CDR1 is SNHLY and CDR2 is FYNNEI. DNA for the CDR3: TGTGCCAGCAGTGACCCAAATAGCGGGAGCTCCTACAATGAGCAGTTCTTC. This encodes CASSDPNSGSSYNEQFF.

The chain recombines TRBV5-1 with TRBJ2-7, with D possibly being TRBD2 (6 bases). The CDR3 covers 15 residues. With 7 bases removed from V and 7 bases from J, the gap between germline ends came to 24 bases. Germline loops: CDR1 SGHRS, CDR2 YFSETQ. CDR3 protein: CASSAFAGITWEQYF. CDR3 coding DNA: TGCGCCAGCTCAGCCTTTGCGGGGATCACTTGGGAGCAGTACTTC.

The chain employs TRBV7-2 and TRBJ2-7; D unclear. CDR1 SGHTA and CDR2 FQGNSA come from the germline V gene. This CDR3 has 12 residues. Trimming removed 1 base from V and 1 base from J, with 2 bases in between. CDR3: CASSLVSYEQYF. In DNA form, the CDR3 reads TGTGCCAGCAGCTTAGTTTCCTACGAGCAGTACTTC.

This clone appeared a single time. The chain carries TRBV19 and TRBJ1-1; D possibly corresponds to TRBD1 (6 bases). Trimming left V 10 bases short and J 1 base short, with 10 bases between. The CDR3 is 12 amino acids. Per the germline V gene, CDR1 is LNHDA and CDR2 is SQIVND (reference sequence). CDR3 sequence: CATSRGNTEAFF. In DNA, the CDR3 is TGTGCCACGTCCAGGGGGAACACTGAAGCTTTCTTT.

This clone was seen only once. The chain recombines TRBV6-6 with TRBJ1-5; D is possibly TRBD1 (6 bases). Deletions cut 9 bases from V and 3 bases from J, with 21 bases between. Germline loops: CDR1 MNHNY, CDR2 SVGAGI (reference sequence). The CDR3 loop spans 16 amino acids. The DNA of the CDR3 is TGTGCCAGTCTCCAAGCGCAGGGGATCTTCAATCAGCCCCAGCATTTT. This encodes CASLQAQGIFNQPQHF.

The rearrangement links TRBV18 to TRBJ2-2, with 10 nucleotides matching TRBD2. In germline, CDR1 is KGHSH, CDR2 LQKENI. The CDR3 is 16 residues long. Trimming removed 3 bases from V and 8 bases from J; junction bases left unmatched: 9. The CDR3 DNA reads as TGTGCCAGCTCACCCCCGGTGCTAGCGGGAGCAGGGGAGCTGTTTTTT. Translated: CASSPPVLAGAGELFF.

This clone was detected only a few times. The rearrangement joins TRBV15 to TRBJ2-7; 7 bases map to TRBD2. The CDR3 length is 14 residues. V gave up 5 bases and J gave up 2 bases; unmatched junction bases: 6. The V gene's germline CDR1 is LNHNV and CDR2 YYDKDF (reference sequence). CDR3 amino acids: CATSVGLGTYEQYF. The CDR3, as DNA: TGTGCCACCAGCGTCGGACTAGGGACCTACGAGCAGTACTTC.

The V and J genes are TRBV30 and TRBJ1-1; tentatively, D is TRBD1 (5 bases). Germline lookup yields CDR1 GTSNPN and CDR2 SVGIG (reference sequence). V lost 0 bases, J lost 8 bases, and 10 bases lay in between. The CDR3 runs to 12 residues. Here the CDR3 DNA reads TGTGCCTGGAGTGTACGGAGGGGCGAAGCTTTCTTT. This codes for CAWSVRRGEAFF. Combining the CDR3 with reference TRBV30 and TRBJ1-1 gives the whole variable domain SQTIHQWPATLVQPVGSPLSLECTVEGTSNPNLYWYRQAAGRGLQLLFYSVGIGQISSEVPQNLSASRPQDRQFILSSKKLLLSDSGFYLCAWSVRRGEAFFGQGTRLTVV.